A single sample is the source of the 22 T cell receptor beta chains below, sequenced in a study of early T cells in non-severe SARS-CoV-2 infection. In TCRdb, the 5' RACE reads were re-called with MiXCR into one record per CDR3 protein. Of fewer than 75,000 distinct CDR3 sequences in the sample, 20% were seen once. The specimen was whole blood, collected at baseline. The receptors shown here come from an adult who was a healthcare worker with PCR-confirmed SARS-CoV-2 infection or an uninfected control (not recorded which).

This clonotype occurred a few times. The DNA of the CDR3 is TGTGCCAGCAGTGTACTCGGGACTAGCGCTTTTGAGCAGTTCTTC. Translated, it gives CASSVLGTSAFEQFF. The rearrangement uses TRBV25-1 and TRBJ2-1; 10 bases map to TRBD2. The CDR3 covers 15 residues. Germline loops: CDR1 MGHDK, CDR2 SYGVNS. The junction had 9 bases not matched to a gene; V was cut back by 4 bases and J by 9 bases.

The chain couples TRBV6-2 or TRBV6-3 to TRBJ2-5, with a possible D match to TRBD1 (5 bases). V lost 4 bases and J lost 1, with 7 bases in between. The CDR3 is 13 amino acids. In germline, CDR1 is MNHEY, CDR2 SVGEGT. The CDR3 DNA follows: TGTGCCAGCAGTTCAGGGTCCCAAGAGACCCAGTACTTC. It translates to CASSSGSQETQYF.

This clonotype was observed a handful of times. The rearrangement joins TRBV7-9 to TRBJ2-7, with D unclear. Germline assignment: CDR1 SEHNR and CDR2 FQNEAQ (reference sequence). The CDR3 contains 13 residues. The germline V and J ends were trimmed by 5 bases and 6 bases, with 14 bases remaining between them. CDR3 nucleotides: TGTGCCAGCAGCCAGGACGGTGCCGGCGAGCAGTACTTC. Its translation: CASSQDGAGEQYF.

V and J are TRBV30 and TRBJ2-2, with 10 bases aligning to TRBD2. The V and J ends lost 1 base and 3 bases, in that order; junction bases with no gene match: 11. In germline, CDR1 is GTSNPN, CDR2 SVGIG (reference sequence). The length of the CDR3 is 18 residues. CDR3 coding DNA: TGTGCCTGGAGTGCTCTAGCGGGGGTATCGGGTTACACCGGGGAGCTGTTTTTT. The encoded protein is CAWSALAGVSGYTGELFF.

The sample holds a few counts of this clonotype. The chain is built from TRBV14 and TRBJ2-3, with a weak D call TRBD2 (6 bases). The CDR3 is 13 amino acids. Deletions cut 4 bases from V and 1 base from J, with 6 bases between. CDR1 SGHDN and CDR2 FVKESK come from the germline V gene. The CDR3 region has the DNA TGTGCCAGCAGCCGGGGGGGCACAGATACGCAGTATTTT. Its protein is CASSRGGTDTQYF. Supplemented by reference TRBV14 and TRBJ2-3, the full variable domain reads EAGVTQFPSHSVIEKGQTVTLRCDPISGHDNLYWYRRVMGKEIKFLLHFVKESKQDESGMPNNRFLAERTGGTYSTLKVQPAELEDSGVYFCASSRGGTDTQYFGPGTRLTVL.

The chain employs TRBV27 and TRBJ2-3, with 14 bases fitting TRBD2. The CDR3 is made up of 16 amino acids. V shed 4 bases, J shed 7 bases, and the junction held 7 bases outside the gene matches. Germline loops: CDR1 MNHEY, CDR2 SMNVEV (reference sequence). Here the CDR3 DNA reads TGTGCCAGCAGTTCTCCTAGACTAGCGGGGGGGAATACGCAGTATTTT. Translated, it gives CASSSPRLAGGNTQYF.

In this sample, this clonotype turned up a few times. The J gene is TRBJ2-1, the V gene TRBV20-1; D remains unclear. Germline lookup yields CDR1 DFQATT and CDR2 SNEGSKA (reference sequence). CDR3 length: 11 amino acids. Trimming cost V 1 base and J 6 bases, with 4 bases left between them. CDR3 sequence: CSARVGNEQFF. The CDR3 DNA reads TGCAGTGCTAGAGTTGGCAATGAGCAGTTCTTC.

This clonotype was seen a few times. This chain uses TRBV6-5 with TRBJ1-6; 8 bases fit TRBD1. Germline V gene lookup returns CDR1 MNHEY and CDR2 SVGAGI. The CDR3 covers 14 residues. Trimming removed 7 bases from V and 7 bases from J; junction bases left unmatched: 6. For the CDR3, the DNA is TGTGCCAGCACCCAGGGGGCGCAGAATTCACCCCTCCACTTT. Translating gives CASTQGAQNSPLHF.

This clonotype appeared a few times. The chain recombines TRBV18 with TRBJ2-7, with 8 bases matching TRBD2. The V gene end was trimmed by 3 bases and the J gene end by 7 bases; junction bases not matched to a gene: 8. The CDR3 is 14 residues long. The V gene's germline CDR1 is KGHSH and CDR2 LQKENI. The CDR3 loop is CASSPPGGAREQYF. The CDR3 coding sequence is TGTGCCAGCTCACCCCCGGGGGGGGCGCGAGAGCAGTACTTC.

There are a few counts of this clonotype. This rearrangement joins TRBV6-4 to TRBJ2-3, with D possibly matching TRBD2 (5 bases). The germline V gene encodes CDR1 MRHNA and CDR2 SNTAGT. V was pared by 4 bases and J by 0 bases, with 11 bases between. The CDR3 has 15 residues. CDR3 coding DNA: TGTGCCAGCAGTGTGGGAGTCCGAAGCACAGATACGCAGTATTTT. Protein: CASSVGVRSTDTQYF.

The rearrangement joins TRBV6-2 or TRBV6-3 to TRBJ2-7, with 13 positions matching TRBD2. V shed 4 bases, J shed 3 bases, and the junction held 3 bases outside the gene matches. There are 15 residues in the CDR3. Germline V lookup: CDR1 MNHEY, CDR2 SVGEGT. CDR3 in DNA: TGTGCCAGCAGTTCCCGGACTAGCGGGGGCTACGAGCAGTACTTC. Its protein is CASSSRTSGGYEQYF.

In DNA, the CDR3 is TGCGCCAGCAGCGCCCGGGACTACAGATCAGAGACCCAGTACTTC. This gives the protein CASSARDYRSETQYF. V is TRBV5-1 and J is TRBJ2-5; 7 nucleotides match TRBD2. The junction had 10 bases not matched to a gene; V was cut back by 4 bases and J by 4 bases. CDR1 is SGHRS, CDR2 YFSETQ, per germline. The CDR3 has 15 residues.

This clonotype was observed a few times. The CDR3 sequence is CASSQDGRSTDTQYF. The CDR3 DNA follows: TGTGCCAGCAGCCAAGATGGCAGGAGCACAGATACGCAGTATTTT. V is TRBV3-1 and J is TRBJ2-3; D gene uncertain. Germline lookup yields CDR1 LGHDT and CDR2 YNNKEL (reference sequence). This CDR3 is 15 amino acids long. Trimming pared 0 bases from V and 0 bases from J, leaving 7 bases between.

This clonotype was observed at least ten times. This sequence joins TRBV10-3 and TRBJ1-6; 9 bases agree with TRBD1. Losses at the gene ends were 0 bases for V and 9 bases for J; bases not matched to a gene: 3. CDR3 length: 15 amino acids. Germline CDR1 and CDR2: ENHRY and SYGVKD. CDR3 DNA: TGTGCCATCAGTGAGTCACAGGGGGCAGGTTCACCCCTCCACTTT. Translating it yields CAISESQGAGSPLHF.

V gene TRBV2 combines with J gene TRBJ1-2, with D tentatively TRBD1 (5 bases). V was trimmed by 4 bases and J by 5 bases, leaving 14 bases between them. The CDR3 consists of 14 residues. Germline lookup yields CDR1 SNHLY and CDR2 FYNNEI. Here the CDR3 DNA reads TGTGCCAGCAGTGCGGGGCAGGGAGGTTATGGCTACACCTTC. It encodes CASSAGQGGYGYTF. The full variable domain, its missing parts supplied by reference TRBV2 and TRBJ1-2, is EPEVTQTPSHQVTQMGQEVILRCVPISNHLYFYWYRQILGQKVEFLVSFYNNEISEKSEIFDDQFSVERPDGSNFTLKIRSTKLEDSAMYFCASSAGQGGYGYTFGSGTRLTVV.

The sample holds a few counts of this clonotype. The V gene is TRBV2, the J gene TRBJ1-2; D unclear. This CDR3 has 13 amino acids. The germline CDR1 and CDR2 sequences are SNHLY and FYNNEI. V lost 4 bases, J lost 6 bases, and 12 bases lay in between. The CDR3 DNA sequence: TGTGCCAGCAGTGCAGAGAGAACGGATGGCTACACCTTC. Amino acid sequence: CASSAERTDGYTF.

The J gene is TRBJ2-2, the V gene TRBV7-6; 8 bases match TRBD1. This CDR3 contains 16 residues. Germline-derived CDR1 and CDR2 are SGHVS and FNYEAQ. The junction had 6 bases not matched to a gene; V was cut back by 5 bases and J by 1 base. CDR3 in DNA: TGTGCCAGCAGCCGGGGACAGGCTAGGAACACCGGGGAGCTGTTTTTT. It translates to CASSRGQARNTGELFF.

This sequence joins TRBV5-4 and TRBJ1-1; 10 positions match TRBD1. This CDR3 spans 13 amino acids. The J segment lost 8 bases and the V segment lost 1 base, leaving 2 bases of the junction unmatched. The germline V gene encodes CDR1 SGHNT and CDR2 YYREEE (reference sequence). Here the CDR3 reads CASSLLGQGEAFF. The CDR3 DNA is TGTGCCAGCAGCTTGTTGGGACAGGGGGAAGCTTTCTTT.

The genes are TRBV3-1 and TRBJ2-2; tentative D call: TRBD2 (6 bases). The CDR3 is made up of 19 amino acids. CDR1 is LGHDT and CDR2 is YNNKEL in the germline V gene (reference sequence). V dropped 0 bases and J dropped 1 base, with 18 bases sitting between them. The CDR3 bases are TGTGCCAGCAGCCAAGACTGGGACTTCATGGCGGGGAACACCGGGGAGCTGTTTTTT. It specifies CASSQDWDFMAGNTGELFF.

Only a few counts were recorded for this clonotype. CDR3 in DNA: TGTGCCAGCTCACCACCCACCTCAGGGGGCGAGCAGTACTTC. It codes for CASSPPTSGGEQYF. V and J are TRBV18 and TRBJ2-7; 7 nucleotides align to TRBD1. The CDR3 runs to 14 residues. CDR1 and CDR2 (germline): KGHSH, LQKENI. J lost 6 bases, V lost 0 bases, and 5 bases had no gene match. The complete variable domain, with remaining parts taken from reference TRBV18 and TRBJ2-7, reads NAGVMQNPRHLVRRRGQEARLRCSPMKGHSHVYWYRQLPEEGLKFMVYLQKENIIDESGMPKERFSAEFPKEGPSILRIQQVVRGDSAAYFCASSPPTSGGEQYFGPGTRLTVT.

The chain links TRBV12-3 or TRBV12-4 to TRBJ1-1, with a tentative D call TRBD1 (5 bases). Between the trimmed V and J ends, which lost 8 bases and 0 bases, there was a span of 13 bases. The CDR3 is 14 residues long. The CDR3 is CASLRGLVNTEAFF. The CDR3 nucleotides are TGTGCCAGCCTTCGGGGGTTGGTGAACACTGAAGCTTTCTTT.

The chain links TRBV18 to TRBJ2-2, with a weak D call TRBD1 (6 bases). The CDR3 consists of 16 residues. CDR1 is KGHSH and CDR2 is LQKENI in the germline V gene. V lost 0 bases and J 7 bases, leaving 15 bases between the germline ends. The CDR3 reads CASSPPIRPRGGELFF. DNA for the CDR3: TGTGCCAGCTCACCACCGATCCGCCCCAGGGGCGGGGAGCTGTTTTTT.